This T cell receptor (beta chain) was recorded in a study of control samples from healthy donors and cancer patients. Only in-frame clones appear in the TCRdb table, and some are missing; sequencing was by immunoSEQ multiplex PCR. Among under 450,000 clones listed, around nine tenths were seen once. After removal of 2 bases from V and 2 bases from J, the junction contained 6 bases not matched to a gene. In germline, CDR1 is SGHDT, CDR2 YYEEEE. This CDR3 spans 15 amino acids. V is TRBV5-6 and J is TRBJ2-5, with TRBD2 matching 7 bases. The sequence derives from a man aged 35 to 55 with head and neck cancer. The material sequenced was PBMCs. CDR3 DNA sequence: TGTGCCAGCAGCTTTGGGGCTAGCGGACAAGAGACCCAGTACTTC. This encodes CASSFGASGQETQYF.